This TCR beta chain was sequenced in a study of the immune and genomic landscape of osteosarcoma. Study background: Median age at diagnosis was around 29 years, range roughly 5-85. Poor-risk disease predominated: 73% to 75% unfavorable response, about 62% deceased.

Findings and limits, study-wide: Productive clonality was low overall, averaging roughly 0.087, maximum 0.3 to 0.35. Clonality was higher in immune-hot C3 than cold C1, yet still low.

The CDR3 loop spans 14 amino acids. Germline V gene data show CDR1 as SGHAT and CDR2 as FQNNGV. V gave up 3 bases and J gave up 3 bases, with 12 bases separating them. Poor-prognosis osteosarcoma patients supplied post-treatment primary, local recurrence and metastasis tumor specimens. In regard to this clone: The target antigen is unknown.

Here immunoSEQ multiplex PCR was the method, and the copy in TCRdb shows in-frame clones only, minus some. The sample yields some 4,400 clones, approximately 76% seen once. The rearrangement uses TRBV11-2 and TRBJ2-7, with TRBD2 as a possible D gene (7 bases). Sequencing was carried out using osteosarcoma tumor tissue from the femur. This receptor was obtained from a human donor with osteosarcoma. CDR3 in DNA: TGTGCCAGCAGCTTCGGACTAGGGGGCTACGAGCAGTACTTC. It codes for CASSFGLGGYEQYF.